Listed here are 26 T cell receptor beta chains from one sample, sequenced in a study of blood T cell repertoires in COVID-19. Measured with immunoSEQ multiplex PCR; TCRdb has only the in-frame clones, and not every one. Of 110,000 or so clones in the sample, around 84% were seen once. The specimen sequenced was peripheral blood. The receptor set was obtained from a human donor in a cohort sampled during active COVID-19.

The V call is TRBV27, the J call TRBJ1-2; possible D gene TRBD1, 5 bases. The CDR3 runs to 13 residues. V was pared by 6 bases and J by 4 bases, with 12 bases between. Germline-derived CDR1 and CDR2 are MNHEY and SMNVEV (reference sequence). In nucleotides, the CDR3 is TGTGCCAGCAGAGAGGCGGGGACCTATGGCTACACCTTC. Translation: CASREAGTYGYTF.

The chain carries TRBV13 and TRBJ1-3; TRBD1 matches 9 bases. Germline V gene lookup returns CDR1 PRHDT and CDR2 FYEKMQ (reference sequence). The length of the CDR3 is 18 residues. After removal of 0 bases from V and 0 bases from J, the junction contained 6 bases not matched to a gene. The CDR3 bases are TGTGCCAGCAGCTTAGGGCGGGACAGGGCCTTCTCTGGAAACACCATATATTTT. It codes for CASSLGRDRAFSGNTIYF.

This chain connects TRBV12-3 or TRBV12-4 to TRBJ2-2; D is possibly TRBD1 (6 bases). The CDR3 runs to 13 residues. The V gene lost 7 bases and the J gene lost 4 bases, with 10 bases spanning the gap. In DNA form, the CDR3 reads TGTGCCAGCACAGGGGTTGTCACCGGGGAGCTGTTTTTT. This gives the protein CASTGVVTGELFF.

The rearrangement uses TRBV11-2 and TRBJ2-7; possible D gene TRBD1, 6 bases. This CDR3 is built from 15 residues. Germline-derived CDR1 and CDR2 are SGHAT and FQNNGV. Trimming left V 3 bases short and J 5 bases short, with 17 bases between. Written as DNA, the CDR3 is TGTGCCAGCAGCTTGGGCCCAACAGGGATTAACGAGCAGTACTTC. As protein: CASSLGPTGINEQYF.

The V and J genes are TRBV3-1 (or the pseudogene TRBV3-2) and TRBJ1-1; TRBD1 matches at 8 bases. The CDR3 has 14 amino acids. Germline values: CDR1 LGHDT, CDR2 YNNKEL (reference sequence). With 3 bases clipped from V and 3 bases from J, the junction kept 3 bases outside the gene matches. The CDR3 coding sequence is TGTGCCAGCAGCCACGGACAGGGTGACACTGAAGCTTTCTTT. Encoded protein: CASSHGQGDTEAFF.

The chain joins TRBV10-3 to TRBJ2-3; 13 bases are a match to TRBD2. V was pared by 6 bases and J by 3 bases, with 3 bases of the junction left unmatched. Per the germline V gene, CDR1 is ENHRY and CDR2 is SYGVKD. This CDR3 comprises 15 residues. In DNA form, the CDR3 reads TGTGCCATCAGCGTGGGACTAGCGGGGACAGATACGCAGTATTTT. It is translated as CAISVGLAGTDTQYF.

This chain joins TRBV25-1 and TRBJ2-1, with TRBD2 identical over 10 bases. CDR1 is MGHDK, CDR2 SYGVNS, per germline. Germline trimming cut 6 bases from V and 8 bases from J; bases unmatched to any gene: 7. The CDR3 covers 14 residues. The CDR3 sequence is CASRKAGGIDEQFF. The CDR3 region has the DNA TGTGCCAGCAGAAAAGCGGGGGGGATCGATGAGCAGTTCTTC.

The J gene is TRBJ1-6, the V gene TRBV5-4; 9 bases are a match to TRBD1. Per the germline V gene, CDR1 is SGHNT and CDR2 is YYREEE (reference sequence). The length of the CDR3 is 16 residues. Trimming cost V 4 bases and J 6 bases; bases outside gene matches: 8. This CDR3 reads CASSPKRDRVNSPLHF. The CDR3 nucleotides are TGTGCCAGCAGCCCCAAACGGGACAGGGTTAATTCACCCCTCCACTTT.

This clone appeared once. The CDR3 DNA follows: TGTGCCAGCAGCCTGGGACTAGTGTCGTCCAATGAGCAGTTCTTC. This gives the protein CASSLGLVSSNEQFF. The chain couples TRBV27 to TRBJ2-1; TRBD2 agrees at 8 bases. The CDR3 length is 15 residues. CDR1 is MNHEY and CDR2 is SMNVEV in the germline V gene (reference sequence). Unmatched junction bases numbered 10, after V lost 6 bases and J lost 6 bases.

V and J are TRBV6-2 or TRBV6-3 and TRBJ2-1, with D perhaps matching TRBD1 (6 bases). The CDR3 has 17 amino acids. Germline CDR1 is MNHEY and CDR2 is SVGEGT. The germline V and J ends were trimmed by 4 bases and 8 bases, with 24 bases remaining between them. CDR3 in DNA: TGTGCCAGCAGTTCACAGGGAACCCCTTTCCCTAAGGATGAGCAGTTCTTC. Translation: CASSSQGTPFPKDEQFF.

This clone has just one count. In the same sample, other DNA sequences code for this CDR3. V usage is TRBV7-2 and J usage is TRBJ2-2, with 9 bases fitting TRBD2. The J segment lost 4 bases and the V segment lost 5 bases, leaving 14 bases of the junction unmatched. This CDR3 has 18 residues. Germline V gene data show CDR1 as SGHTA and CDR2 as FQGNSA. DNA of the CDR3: TGTGCCAGCAGCCCGCGGGGGGGGCGGGGCTTAGTCACCGGGGAGCTGTTTTTT. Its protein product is CASSPRGGRGLVTGELFF.

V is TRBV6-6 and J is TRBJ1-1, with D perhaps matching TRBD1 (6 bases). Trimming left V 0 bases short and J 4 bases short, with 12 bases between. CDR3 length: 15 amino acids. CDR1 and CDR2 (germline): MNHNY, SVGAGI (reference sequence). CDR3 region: CASSYSLGAGTEAFF. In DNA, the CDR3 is TGTGCCAGCAGTTACTCCCTGGGGGCTGGCACTGAAGCTTTCTTT.

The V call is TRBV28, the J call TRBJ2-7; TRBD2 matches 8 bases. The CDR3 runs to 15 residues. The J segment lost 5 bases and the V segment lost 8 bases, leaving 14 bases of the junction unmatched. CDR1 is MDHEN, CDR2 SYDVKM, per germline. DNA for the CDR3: TGTGCCAGCCGAGAGAGAACGGGACTAGTCCACGAGCAGTACTTC. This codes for CASRERTGLVHEQYF.

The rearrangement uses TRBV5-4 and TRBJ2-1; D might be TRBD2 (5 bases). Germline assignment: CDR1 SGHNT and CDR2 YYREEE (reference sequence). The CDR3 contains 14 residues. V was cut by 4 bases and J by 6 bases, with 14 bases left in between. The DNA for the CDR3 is TGTGCCAGCAGCCCAGCTAGCATCAGCAATGAGCAGTTCTTC. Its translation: CASSPASISNEQFF. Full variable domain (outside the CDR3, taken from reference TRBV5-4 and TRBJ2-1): ETGVTQSPTHLIKTRGQQVTLRCSSQSGHNTVSWYQQALGQGPQFIFQYYREEENGRGNFPPRFSGLQFPNYSSELNVNALELDDSALYLCASSPASISNEQFFGPGTRLTVL.

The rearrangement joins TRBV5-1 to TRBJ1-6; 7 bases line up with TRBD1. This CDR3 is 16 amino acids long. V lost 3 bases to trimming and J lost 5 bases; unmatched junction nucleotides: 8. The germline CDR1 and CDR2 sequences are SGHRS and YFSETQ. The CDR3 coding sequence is TGCGCCAGCAGCTCCTATGGACAGGCGAATAATTCACCCCTCCACTTT. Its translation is CASSSYGQANNSPLHF.

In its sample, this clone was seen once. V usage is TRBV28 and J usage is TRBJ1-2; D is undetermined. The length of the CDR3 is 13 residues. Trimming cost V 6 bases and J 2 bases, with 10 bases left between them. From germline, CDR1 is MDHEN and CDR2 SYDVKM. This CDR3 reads CASRHTANYGYTF. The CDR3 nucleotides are TGTGCCAGCAGACATACAGCAAACTATGGCTACACCTTC.

The CDR3 DNA sequence: TGTGCCAGCAGCTCTGGCGGGGGGGCCGAAGAGACCCAGTACTTC. This gives the protein CASSSGGGAEETQYF. The J gene is TRBJ2-5, the V gene TRBV7-2; 9 bases are a match to TRBD2. This CDR3 contains 15 residues. The V gene end was trimmed by 4 bases and the J gene end by 3 bases; junction bases not matched to a gene: 6. Per germline, CDR1 SGHTA and CDR2 FQGNSA.

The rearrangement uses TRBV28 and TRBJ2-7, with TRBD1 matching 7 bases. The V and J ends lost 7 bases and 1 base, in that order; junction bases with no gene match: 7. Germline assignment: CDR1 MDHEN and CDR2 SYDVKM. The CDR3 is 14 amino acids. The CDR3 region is CASTRTGTSYEQYF. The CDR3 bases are TGTGCCAGCACTCGGACAGGAACTTCCTACGAGCAGTACTTC.

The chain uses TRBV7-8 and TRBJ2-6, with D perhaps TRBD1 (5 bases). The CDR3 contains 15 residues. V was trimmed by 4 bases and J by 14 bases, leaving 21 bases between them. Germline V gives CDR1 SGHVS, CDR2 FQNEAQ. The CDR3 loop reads CASSSARAPQGILTF. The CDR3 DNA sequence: TGTGCCAGCAGCTCGGCCCGGGCCCCTCAGGGAATCCTGACTTTC. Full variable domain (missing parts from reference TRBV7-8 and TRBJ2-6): GAGVSQSPRYKVAKRGQDVALRCDPISGHVSLFWYQQALGQGPEFLTYFQNEAQLDKSGLPSDRFFAERPEGSVSTLKIQRTQQEDSAVYLCASSSARAPQGILTFGAGSRLTVL.

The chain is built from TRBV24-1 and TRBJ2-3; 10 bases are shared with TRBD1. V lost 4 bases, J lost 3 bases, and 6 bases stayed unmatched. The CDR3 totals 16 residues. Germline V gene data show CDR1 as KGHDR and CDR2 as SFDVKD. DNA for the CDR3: TGTGCCACCAGTGAGAGACAGGGGGCAGGAACAGATACGCAGTATTTT. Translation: CATSERQGAGTDTQYF.

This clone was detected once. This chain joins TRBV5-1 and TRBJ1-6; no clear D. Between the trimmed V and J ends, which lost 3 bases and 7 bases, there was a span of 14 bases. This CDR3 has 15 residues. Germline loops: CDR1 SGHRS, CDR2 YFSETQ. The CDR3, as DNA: TGCGCCAGCAGCTCAGGTGCCAGAGAGAATTCACCCCTCCACTTT. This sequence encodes CASSSGARENSPLHF.

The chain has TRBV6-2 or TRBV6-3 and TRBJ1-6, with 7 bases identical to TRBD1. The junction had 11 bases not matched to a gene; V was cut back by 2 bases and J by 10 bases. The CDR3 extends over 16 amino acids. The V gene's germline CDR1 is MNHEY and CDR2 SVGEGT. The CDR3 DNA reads TGTGCCAGCAGTTACCCTACCCGACAGGGAGGATCACCCCTCCACTTT. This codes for CASSYPTRQGGSPLHF.

In nucleotides, the CDR3 is TGTGCCAGCAGCCCCCTGACCGTAACGGGGACCGGGGAGCTGTTTTTT. Translation: CASSPLTVTGTGELFF. The chain joins TRBV5-5 to TRBJ2-2; D is perhaps TRBD2 (5 bases). Germline CDR1 reads SGHKS; CDR2 reads YYEKEE (reference sequence). Trimming removed 4 bases at V and 5 bases at J, with 18 bases between. The CDR3 length is 16 residues.

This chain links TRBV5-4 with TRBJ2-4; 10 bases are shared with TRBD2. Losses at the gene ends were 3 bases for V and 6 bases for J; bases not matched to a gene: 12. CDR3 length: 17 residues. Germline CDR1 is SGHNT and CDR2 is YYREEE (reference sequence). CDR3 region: CASSSRGSGGIANIQYF. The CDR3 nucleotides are TGTGCCAGCAGCTCTCGTGGTAGCGGGGGGATAGCAAACATTCAGTACTTC.

The DNA of the CDR3 is TGTGCCAGCAGCCGGGACAGTAATTCACCCCTCCACTTT. Its translation is CASSRDSNSPLHF. This sequence joins TRBV7-3 and TRBJ1-6; TRBD1 matches at 7 bases. The ends lost 5 bases at V and 6 bases at J; junction bases unmatched: 1. There are 13 residues in the CDR3. Per the germline V gene, CDR1 is SGHTA and CDR2 is FQGTGA.

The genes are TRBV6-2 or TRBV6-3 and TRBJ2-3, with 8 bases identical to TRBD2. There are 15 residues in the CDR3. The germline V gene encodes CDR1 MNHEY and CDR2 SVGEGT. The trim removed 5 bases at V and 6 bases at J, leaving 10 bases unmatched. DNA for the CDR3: TGTGCCAGCAGTCGCGGGGGGACCTACGGGGATACGCAGTATTTT. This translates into CASSRGGTYGDTQYF.